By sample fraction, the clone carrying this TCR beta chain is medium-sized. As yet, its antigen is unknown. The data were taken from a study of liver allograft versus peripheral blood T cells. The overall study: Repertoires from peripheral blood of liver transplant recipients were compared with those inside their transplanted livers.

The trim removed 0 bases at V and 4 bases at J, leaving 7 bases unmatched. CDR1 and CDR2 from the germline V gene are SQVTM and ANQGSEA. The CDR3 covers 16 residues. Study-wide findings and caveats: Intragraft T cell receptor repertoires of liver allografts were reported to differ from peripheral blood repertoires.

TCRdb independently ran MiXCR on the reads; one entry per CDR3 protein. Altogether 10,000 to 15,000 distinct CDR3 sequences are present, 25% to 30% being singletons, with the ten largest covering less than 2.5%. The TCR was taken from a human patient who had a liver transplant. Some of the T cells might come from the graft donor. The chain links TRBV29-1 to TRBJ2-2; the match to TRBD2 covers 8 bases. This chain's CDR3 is CSVEDHAGGSTGELFF. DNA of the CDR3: TGCAGCGTTGAAGATCACGCGGGGGGTAGCACCGGGGAGCTGTTTTTT.